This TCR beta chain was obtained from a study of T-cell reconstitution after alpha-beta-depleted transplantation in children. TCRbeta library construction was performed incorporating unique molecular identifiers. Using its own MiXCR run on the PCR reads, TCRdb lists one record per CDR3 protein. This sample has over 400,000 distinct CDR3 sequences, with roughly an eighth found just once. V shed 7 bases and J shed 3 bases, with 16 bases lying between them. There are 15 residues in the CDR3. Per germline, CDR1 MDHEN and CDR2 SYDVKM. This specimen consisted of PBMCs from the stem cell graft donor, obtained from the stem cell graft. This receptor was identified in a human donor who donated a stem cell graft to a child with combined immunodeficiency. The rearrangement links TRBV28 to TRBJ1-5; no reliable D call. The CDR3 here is CASIHSRGYNQPQHF. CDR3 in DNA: TGTGCCAGCATCCATTCCCGGGGATACAATCAGCCCCAGCATTTT. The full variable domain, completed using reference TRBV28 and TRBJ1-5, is DVKVTQSSRYLVKRTGEKVFLECVQDMDHENMFWYRQDPGLGLRLIYFSYDVKMKEKGDIPEGYSVSREKKERFSLILESASTNQTSMYLCASIHSRGYNQPQHFGDGTRLSIL.